Listed below are T cell receptor beta chains from one sample, sequenced in a study of T cells in Graves' hyperthyroidism and ophthalmopathy. TCRdb passed the multiplex PCR reads through MiXCR, listing each CDR3 protein once. The sample includes around 720,000 distinct CDR3 sequences, over 35% of them seen just once. Sequenced input: blood. The receptors stem from a woman between 40 and 50 years old with Graves' hyperthyroidism. Each CDR3 is given with its conserved first and last residue. Fields, in order: clone size, J gene, V gene, D gene, CDR3 DNA, CDR3 protein. A D gene is named only where the DNA matches it firmly. The size field is filled for only some rows; it gives once, few, many or a size class.

>few|TRBJ2-5|TRBV7-2|-
TGTGCCAGCAGACGTCAGCAAGAGACCCAGTACTTC
CASRRQQETQYF
>many|TRBJ1-5|TRBV10-3|-
TGTGCCACGGGGGGTCGTAATAGCAATCAGCCCCAGCATTTT
CATGGRNSNQPQHF
>-|TRBJ2-2|TRBV11-2|TRBD2
TGTGCCAGCAGCCTCAGACTAGCGGTAACCACCGGGGAGCTGTTTTTT
CASSLRLAVTTGELFF
>few|TRBJ1-2|TRBV6-5|-
TGTGCCAGCAGCTATGGGGCGCTCTATGGCTACACCTTC
CASSYGALYGYTF
>many|TRBJ1-1|TRBV28|TRBD1
TGTGCCAGCAGGGTCAAGACTGGACAGGTCTTT
CASRVKTGQVF
>few|TRBJ2-5|TRBV25-1|TRBD2
TGTGCCAGCAGTTCCCAGGAGACTAGCGGGAGTGGTAAGACCCAGTACTTC
CASSSQETSGSGKTQYF
>few|TRBJ2-7|TRBV7-9|-
TGTGCCAGCAGCTTAGTGGAGGGTGGCGAGCAGTACTTC
CASSLVEGGEQYF
>many|TRBJ1-2|TRBV7-9|-
TGTGCCAGCAGCAGACGAGACGGGGGCTACACCTTC
CASSRRDGGYTF
>few|TRBJ1-1|TRBV28|-
TGTGCCAGCAACGAAGTCACAGGGACTGAAGCTTTCTTT
CASNEVTGTEAFF
>few|TRBJ2-7|TRBV7-8|TRBD2
TGTGCCAGCAGCCCACCTAGCGGGAGGGCCTACGAGCAGTACTTC
CASSPPSGRAYEQYF
>-|TRBJ2-2|TRBV29-1|-
TGCAGCGTTTCGACATATCCCGGGGAGCTGTTTTTT
CSVSTYPGELFF
>many|TRBJ1-5|TRBV13|-
TGTGCCAGCAGCTTAGGGGGCATGCCCCAGCATTTT
CASSLGGMPQHF
>-|TRBJ2-6|TRBV7-2|-
TGTGCCTGGAACCCCGAATACAGGGCTGGGGCCAACGTCCTGACTTTC
CAWNPEYRAGANVLTF
>-|TRBJ1-2|TRBV7-9|-
TGTGCCAGCAGCATTAGACAGATCGAAGACCTTTATGGCTACACCTTC
CASSIRQIEDLYGYTF
>-|TRBJ1-1|TRBV4-3|-
TGCGCCAGCAGCCAAGGGGCCGGGGAGAACACTGAAGCTTTCTTT
CASSQGAGENTEAFF
>many|TRBJ2-5|TRBV19|-
TGTGCCAGTGGACTAGGACAGGAGACCCAGTACTTC
CASGLGQETQYF
>-|TRBJ1-5|TRBV6-6|-
TGTGCCAGCACTCCGGGACGGTTGGTTGTAGGCAATCAGCCCCAGCATTTT
CASTPGRLVVGNQPQHF